The TCR beta chain under discussion was sequenced for a study of cytomegalovirus exposure and HLA in healthy donors (dated by TCRdb to about 2017). For the wider study: An earlier analysis of several hundred of the donors reported 276 Gb of sequence data and 95 million to 140 million unique TCR beta sequences obtained from about 180 million T cells. An early release that covered some 640 HLA-typed donors contained around 330 gigabases of sequencing data and 85 million to 100 million unique TCR sequences. The genetic ancestry cluster associated with self-reported Caucasian donors included about 81% of the 300 to 400 genotyped donors. The study aimed to test whether signatures of past pathogen exposure could be identified by cataloging public T cell receptors. The study used immunosequencing to profile the T cell repertoires of 600 to 850 subjects and linked those repertoires to cytomegalovirus serostatus. Besides the first cohort of more than 650 subjects, a separate validation cohort made up of 120 different subjects was used. To predict cytomegalovirus infection status, the study combined high-throughput TCR immunosequencing, statistical association of individual TCRs with disease status, and machine learning. To study patterns of TCR occurrence, a later analysis re-analyzed previously published TCR beta repertoires from around 670 donors and added high-resolution HLA genotyping. The later analysis used no new phenotypic data to find candidate immune exposures, relying instead on TCR beta sequences and their occurrence across donors. In an earlier analysis of roughly 600 of the donors, high-throughput TCR beta sequencing was used to judge whether each TCR beta V gene segment behaved as functional or pseudogenic. Donor age, sex, ethnicity and CMV serostatus were compiled together with the repertoire data. Genome-wide SNP genotypes for about 65% of the 666 donors were used in a later genetic analysis, which treated that subset as a discovery cohort. All discovery cohort repertoires had been generated using a single sequencing platform. Both class I and class II loci were covered by HLA typing, at four-digit resolution. The number of donors typed differed by locus, with roughly 629-640 for A, B, C, DRB1 and DQB1, about 500 for DQA1, approximately 570 for DPA1, and under 490 for DPB1. Four to six DR-DQ haplotypes were handled as single units for association and clustering, since linkage in the cohort was strong. Across around 400 genotyped donors of the cohort, an average of about 240,000 unique TCR beta nucleotide sequences per donor were sequenced, and roughly a sixth of those sequences were non-productive.

The library was generated by the immunoSEQ multiplex PCR assay. A mixture of 60 forward primers for TCR Vbeta segments and 13 reverse primers for TCR Jbeta segments was used in the multiplex PCR. A multiplex PCR assay on genomic DNA amplified the CDR3 region of rearranged TCR beta genes. The amplified TCR beta libraries were sequenced on the Illumina HiSeq System as 87-base-pair reads. The original methods were these. In a later analysis, 77 million or so unique TCR beta chains were counted across the 500 to 700 repertoires, and around 11 million of these chains were shared by at least two donors. A nearest-neighbor algorithm error-corrected the raw reads and collapsed the reads into unique sequences, merging closely related sequences to remove PCR and sequencing errors. To assign V, D and J gene segments, CDR3 sequences were aligned to IMGT reference sequences. For a sequence to be retained, at least a six-nucleotide match to both a V gene segment and a J gene segment was required. Rearrangements were classified as productive when the CDR3 lacked stop codons and remained in frame with V and J, and all other rearrangements were classified as non-productive. Following IMGT convention, CDR3 was defined as the stretch from the second conserved V-encoded cysteine to the conserved J-encoded phenylalanine. Sequences without an unambiguous match to a single V gene segment were excluded from the earlier analysis of 500 to 700 of the donors. In an earlier analysis of 587 of the donors, V segments were called functional above 56.7% productive rearrangements and were called segregating when the between-donor standard deviation exceeded 5%. A statistical classification framework was built to diagnose cytomegalovirus status from the catalog of TCR beta chain sequences. In a later analysis, V and J genes were assigned by comparing TCR nucleotide sequences against IMGT/GENE-DB human TR gene sequences. A later analysis assigned CDR3 sequences and most-parsimonious VDJ recombination scenarios with the TCRdist pipeline. In a later analysis, each TCR beta chain was defined by its CDR3 amino acid sequence together with its V-gene family, and reads lacking a unique V-gene family were excluded. A later analysis removed 550 to 650 highly shared, low-generation-probability nucleotide sequences to deal with suspected cross-contamination and a sequencing artifact. For each public chain, a later analysis derived a clonal expansion index from normalized ranks of inferred template counts within each repertoire. A later analysis computed generation probabilities with a VDJ recombination model fitted to out-of-frame rearrangements, and checked the results against IGoR. In a later analysis, TCR-TCR, TCR-HLA and TCR-CMV co-occurrence was scored with hypergeometric tests, and a repertoire-size bias correction was applied to TCR pairs. False discovery rates were estimated in a later analysis by permuting HLA or CMV assignments 20 times. In a later analysis, co-occurring TCRs were grouped with DBSCAN, and TCRdist sequence similarity was added when clustering was performed within HLA-allele-positive subsets. For co-occurrence clustering, repertoires with fewer than 30,000 or more than 120,000 public chains were excluded, along with roughly five repertoires with anomalous nucleotide sharing. Not all clones reach the TCRdb copy of this immuneACCESS table, which keeps in-frame sequences only. Checked studies attribute under half of the gap to unresolved V genes and leave the rest unexplained. Clone size and V and J calls were adopted from that table, with D and trimming inferred from the DNA. The sample table shows about 130,000 clones, and more than 80% are seen once. The biggest ten clones account for roughly 2.4% of the sample.

The cohort was made up of 500 to 800 healthy bone marrow donors. Cohort members were all nominally healthy when sampled, although unrecorded immune exposures were likely present. The donor tested CMV seronegative and was one of the 352 seronegative cohort members. Each donor provided a peripheral blood sample, and peripheral blood mononuclear cells were used for TCR beta sequencing. Genomic DNA extraction from the blood cell samples was performed with the Qiagen DNeasy Blood Extraction Kit. Findings and caveats that apply to the study as a whole: In a later genetic analysis, fewer N-insertions in productive TCRs were reported among donors in an Asian-associated ancestry cluster than the roughly 710-donor mean. The only immune exposure information available for the cohort was CMV serostatus. Linkage disequilibrium might explain the correlated functional status among segregating V segments, but an unknown experimental factor could not be excluded. When HLA alleles, especially DR and DQ, strongly co-occurred, attributing TCR associations to individual alleles was difficult. The cohort was sequenced for TCR beta chains only, and without alpha or paired-chain data the features that could be detected were limited. In a later analysis, most CMV-associated TCR beta chains were found to appear HLA-restricted, with HLA associations seemingly driven largely by CMV exposure. A cluster of highly shared sequence variants was judged likely to be a technical artifact of the sequencing pipeline. Three of the identified cytomegalovirus-associated TCR beta chains were confirmed in vitro to be specific for cytomegalovirus antigens. Specific HLA alleles were associated with 15,000 to 20,000 TCR beta sequences at a false discovery rate of 0.05 in a later analysis. In a later analysis, HLA-associated TCR beta chains were found to be more clonally expanded and to have lower generation probabilities than equally common non-associated chains. In a later genetic analysis, a missense DCLRE1C variant was associated with V-gene and J-gene trimming of TCR beta chains, and the association was replicated in an independent cohort. In a later analysis, several top co-occurrence clusters were reported to appear linked to parvovirus B19, influenza, CMV and Epstein-Barr virus. Broadly in line with IMGT annotations, most TCR beta V segments showed up in productive rearrangements about 87% or about 30% of the time in an earlier analysis of around 600 of the donors. A total of 164 TCR beta chains were listed by the study as associated with cytomegalovirus. Because the 87-base-pair reads could not distinguish some IMGT-functional V segments, including TRBV6-2 and TRBV6-3, those segments were excluded. Presence/absence analyses assumed roughly uniform sequencing depth across donors, an assumption that may not hold. A further reported finding was that TCR beta sequences accurately predicted the HLA-A and HLA-B alleles for most subjects in the first cohort. Because some donors lacked HLA typing at each locus, the association tests relied only on the typed subset. Cytomegalovirus status was reported to be diagnosed by the classifier with high specificity and sensitivity in both the original and validation cohorts. According to a later analysis, TCR association rates differed among HLA loci, with DRB1 alleles showing the most associated TCRs and HLA-C alleles showing the fewest. The earlier analysis of approximately 540 of the donors excluded approximately 15 rarely observed V segments, including chromosome 9 orphons, because counts were too low. Most TCR sequences were seen in very few donors, while some public TCRs were found in many individuals. It was suggested by the authors that the approach could potentially be generalized to other disease states and immunological phenotypes.

The CDR3 holds 16 amino acids from the cysteine to the phenylalanine. Only the CDR3 part of the read is kept: 48 bases, read in frame from the first base. V lost 4 bases and J lost 5 bases; the stretch between them is 18 bases long. CDR1 and CDR2 were assigned from the germline V gene as SGHNT and YENEEA. Regarding this clone: Which antigen it targets is not known. No base quality information exists; no much larger clone differs at one position.

The source of this sequence is a man aged 30-40 years in good health and CMV-seronegative. The sequencing input was PBMCs. The rearranged chain carries TRBV11-3 and TRBJ2-1, with TRBD2 tentatively as D gene (6 bases match). The nucleotides are TGTGCCAGCAGCTCCGGCGGGACTTCAGGGAACAATGAGCAGTTCTTC. This translates into CASSSGGTSGNNEQFF.